This TCR beta chain was sequenced in a study of a mutant IDH1 vaccine in newly diagnosed glioma. The data were produced by immunoSEQ multiplex PCR, yet TCRdb's version contains in-frame clones alone and is incomplete. This sample has 30,000 to 35,000 clones, with around 90% found just once. CDR1 is SNHLY, CDR2 FYNNEI, per germline. V shed 3 bases, J shed 0 bases, and the junction held 5 bases outside the gene matches. The CDR3 loop spans 18 amino acids. Remarks on this clone: Its antigen is still unknown.

Regarding time point: week 11, during vaccination. Topical imiquimod accompanied each vaccine dose, which consisted of 300 ug of mutant IDH1 20-mer peptide. The rearrangement joins TRBV2 to TRBJ2-1; 13 bases are a match to TRBD2. The receptor comes from a young man with glioma. Sample: PBMCs, taken from a glioma patient whose treatment included an IDH1 peptide vaccine. In DNA, the CDR3 is TGTGCCAGCAGTGATAGGGGACTAGCGGGACTCTCCTACAATGAGCAGTTCTTC. Translating gives CASSDRGLAGLSYNEQFF.